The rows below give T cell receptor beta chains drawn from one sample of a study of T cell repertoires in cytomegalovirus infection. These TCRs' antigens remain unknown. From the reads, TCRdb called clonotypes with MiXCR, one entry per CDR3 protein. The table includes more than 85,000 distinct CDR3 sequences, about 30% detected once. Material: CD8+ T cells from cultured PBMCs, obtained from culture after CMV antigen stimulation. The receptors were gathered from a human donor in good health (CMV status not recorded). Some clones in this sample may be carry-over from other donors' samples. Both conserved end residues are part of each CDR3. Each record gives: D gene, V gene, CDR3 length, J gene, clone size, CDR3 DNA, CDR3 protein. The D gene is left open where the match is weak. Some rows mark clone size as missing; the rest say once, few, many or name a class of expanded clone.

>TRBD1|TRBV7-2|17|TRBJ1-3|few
TGTGCCAGCAGCCCCGGGACAGGGGTAGTGTCTGGAAACACCATATATTTT
CASSPGTGVVSGNTIYF
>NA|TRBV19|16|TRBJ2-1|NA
TGTGCCAGTAGTATGGGGCAGCTTTACTCCTACAATGAGCAGTTCTTC
CASSMGQLYSYNEQFF
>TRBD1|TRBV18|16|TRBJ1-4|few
TGTGCCAGCTCACCCGACAGGGAGACCTTTCATGAAAAACTGTTTTTT
CASSPDRETFHEKLFF
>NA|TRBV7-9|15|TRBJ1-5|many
TGTGCCAGCAGCTTAGCTGGGGGCGGCGATCAGCCCCAGCATTTT
CASSLAGGGDQPQHF
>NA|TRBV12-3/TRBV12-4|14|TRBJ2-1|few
TGTGCCAGCAGTTTCGGGACCCCCTACAATGAGCAGTTCTTC
CASSFGTPYNEQFF
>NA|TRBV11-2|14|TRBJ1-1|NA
TGTGCCAGCAGCCTCCCTAGTCCCCTTGGTGAAGCTTTCTTT
CASSLPSPLGEAFF
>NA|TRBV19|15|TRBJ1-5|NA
TGTGCCAGTACCCTCAGTCGGGGGTTGACTCAGCCCCAGCATTTT
CASTLSRGLTQPQHF
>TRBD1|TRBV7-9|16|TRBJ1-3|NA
TGTGCCAGCAGCTTGGGGGGACAGACAATTGGAAACACCATATATTTT
CASSLGGQTIGNTIYF
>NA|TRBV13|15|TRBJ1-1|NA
TGTGCCAGCAGTTACACGACAGTCGGGACCACTGAAGCTTTCTTT
CASSYTTVGTTEAFF
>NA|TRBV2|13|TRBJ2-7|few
TGTGCCACCAGTGCCGGGACCAACTACGAGCAGTACTTC
CATSAGTNYEQYF
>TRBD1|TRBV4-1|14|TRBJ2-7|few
TGCGCCAGCAGCCACAGACAGGGGGGTTACGAGCAGTACTTC
CASSHRQGGYEQYF
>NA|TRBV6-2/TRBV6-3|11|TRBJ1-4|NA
TGTGCCAGCAGTGACTTCGGAAAACTGTTTTTT
CASSDFGKLFF
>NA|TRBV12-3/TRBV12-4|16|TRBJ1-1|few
TGTGCCAGCAGCCCGCGGCGATCGGCGGACGACACTGAAGCTTTCTTT
CASSPRRSADDTEAFF
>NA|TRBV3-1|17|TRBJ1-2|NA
TGTGCCAGCAGCCAAACCCCAGGATCCCCAGCTAACTATGGCTACACCTTC
CASSQTPGSPANYGYTF
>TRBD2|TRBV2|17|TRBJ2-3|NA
TGTGCCAGCAGTGATTCCCTAGCGGGGGGGGACACAGATACGCAGTATTTT
CASSDSLAGGDTDTQYF
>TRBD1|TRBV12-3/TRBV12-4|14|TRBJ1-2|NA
TGTGCCAGCAGTCTGGGACAGGGAGGCAATGGCTACACCTTC
CASSLGQGGNGYTF
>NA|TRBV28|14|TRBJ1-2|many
TGTGCCAGCGAAGTAGGGTCGGGTCACTATGGCTACACCTTC
CASEVGSGHYGYTF
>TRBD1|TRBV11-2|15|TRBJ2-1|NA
TGTGCCAGCAGCAAGGGACAGGGTAAATTGAATGAGCAGTTCTTC
CASSKGQGKLNEQFF
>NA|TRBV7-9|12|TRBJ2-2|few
TGTGCCAGCAGCCCACCTACCGGGGAGCTGTTTTTT
CASSPPTGELFF
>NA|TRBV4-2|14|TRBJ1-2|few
TGTGCCAGCAGCCAAGACTGGCAGGGGAATGGCTACACCTTC
CASSQDWQGNGYTF
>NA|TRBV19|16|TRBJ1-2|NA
TGTGCCAGTAGTATAGATGGGGAACTATCTAACTATGGCTACACCTTC
CASSIDGELSNYGYTF
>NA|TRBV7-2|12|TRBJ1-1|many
TGTGCCAGCAAGTCCGGGACGGTAGAAGCTTTCTTT
CASKSGTVEAFF
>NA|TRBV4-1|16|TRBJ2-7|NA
TGCGCCAGCAGCCAAGATCGGGCCAGGGGAGCCTACGAGCAGTACTTC
CASSQDRARGAYEQYF
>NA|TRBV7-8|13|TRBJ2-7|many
TGTGCCAGCAGCCTCGGGTACTCCTACGAGCAGTACTTC
CASSLGYSYEQYF
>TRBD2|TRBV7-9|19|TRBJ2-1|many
TGTGCCAGCAGCTCATCCGGGACTAGCGGGGGGGCGTACTACAATGAGCAGTTCTTC
CASSSSGTSGGAYYNEQFF
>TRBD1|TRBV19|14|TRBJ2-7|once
TGTGCCAGTTCCGAGGCAGGGGGTTCCTACGAGCAGTACTTC
CASSEAGGSYEQYF
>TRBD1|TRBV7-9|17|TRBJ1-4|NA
TGTGCCAGCAGCCCGCGACAGGGGACCGCAACTAATGAAAAACTGTTTTTT
CASSPRQGTATNEKLFF
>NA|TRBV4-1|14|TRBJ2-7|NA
TGCGCCAGCAGCCAAGAGGGGTCCACCTACGAGCAGTACTTC
CASSQEGSTYEQYF
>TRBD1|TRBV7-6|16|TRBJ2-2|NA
TGTGCCAGCAGCCCCGCAGGGGGCCCGAACACCGGGGAGCTGTTTTTT
CASSPAGGPNTGELFF
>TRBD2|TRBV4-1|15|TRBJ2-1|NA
TGCGCCAGCGCCGGGATCGGGGGGAGGAACAATGAGCAGTTCTTC
CASAGIGGRNNEQFF
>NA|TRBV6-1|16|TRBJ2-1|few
TGTGCCAGCAGTGAACTAGCTCAAGCCTCCTACAATGAGCAGTTCTTC
CASSELAQASYNEQFF
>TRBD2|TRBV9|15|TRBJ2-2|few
TGTGCCAGCACCCAGGCGGGGGGAAACACCGGGGAGCTGTTTTTT
CASTQAGGNTGELFF
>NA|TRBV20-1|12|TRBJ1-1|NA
TGCAGTGCTAGAGATCAAAGTTCTGAAGCTTTCTTT
CSARDQSSEAFF
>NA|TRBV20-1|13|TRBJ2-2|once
TGCAGTGCTAGCGGGGTGAACACCGGGGAGCTGTTTTTT
CSASGVNTGELFF
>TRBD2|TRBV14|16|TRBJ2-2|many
TGTGCCAGCAGCCAATTTGTGGGACTAGCATCCGGGGAGCTGTTTTTT
CASSQFVGLASGELFF
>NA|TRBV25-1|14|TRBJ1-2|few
TGTGCCAGCAGTGCACAGGGATTCTACTATGGCTACACCTTC
CASSAQGFYYGYTF
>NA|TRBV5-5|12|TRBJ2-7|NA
TGTGCCAGCAGCTTGGAGGCCTACGAGCAGTACTTC
CASSLEAYEQYF
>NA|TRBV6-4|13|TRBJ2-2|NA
TGTGCCAGCAGTGACTCGATTTCCGGGGAGCTGTTTTTT
CASSDSISGELFF
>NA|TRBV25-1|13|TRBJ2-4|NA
TGTGCCAGCAGTGTCGCGGACGGAAACATTCAGTACTTC
CASSVADGNIQYF
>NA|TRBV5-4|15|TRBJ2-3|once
TGTGCCAGCAGCTTCGGCGGGGGCACTGCGGATACGCAGTATTTT
CASSFGGGTADTQYF
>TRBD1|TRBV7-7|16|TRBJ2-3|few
TGTGCCAGCAGCCAATTGACAGGGTTTCCTATGGATACGCAGTATTTT
CASSQLTGFPMDTQYF
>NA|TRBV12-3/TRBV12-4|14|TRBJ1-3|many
TGTGCCAGCAGTTTACTGGAATCTGGAAACACCATATATTTT
CASSLLESGNTIYF
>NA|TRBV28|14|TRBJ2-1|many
TGTGCCAGCACCGCGAGAATAGTCCCCAATGAGCAGTTCTTC
CASTARIVPNEQFF
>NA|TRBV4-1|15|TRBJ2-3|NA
TGCGCCAGCAGCCAAGGGTTCCCTTCCGGGGGCCCGCAGTATTTT
CASSQGFPSGGPQYF
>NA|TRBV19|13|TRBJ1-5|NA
TGTGCCAGTAGTAGTCTCCTAAATCAGCCCCAGCATTTT
CASSSLLNQPQHF
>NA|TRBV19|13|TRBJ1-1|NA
TGTGCCAGTAGTATAGTGTCGAACACTGAAGCTTTCTTT
CASSIVSNTEAFF
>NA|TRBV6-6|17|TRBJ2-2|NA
TGTGCCAGCACTCCCCGGGGAGGGGGTTACGACACCGGGGAGCTGTTTTTT
CASTPRGGGYDTGELFF
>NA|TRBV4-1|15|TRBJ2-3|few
TGCGCCAGCAGCCAAGTTCTGCTTAGCACAGATACGCAGTATTTT
CASSQVLLSTDTQYF
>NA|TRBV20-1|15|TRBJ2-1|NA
TGCAGTGCTAGGCAGGTTCCAGGGTCTCACAATGAGCAGTTCTTC
CSARQVPGSHNEQFF
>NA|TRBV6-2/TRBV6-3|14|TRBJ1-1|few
TGTGCCAGCAGTCAAGTCCCTATGAACACTGAAGCTTTCTTT
CASSQVPMNTEAFF
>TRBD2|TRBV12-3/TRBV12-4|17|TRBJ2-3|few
TGTGCCAGCAGTTTGTTTAGCGGGGTCCCAAGCACAGATACGCAGTATTTT
CASSLFSGVPSTDTQYF
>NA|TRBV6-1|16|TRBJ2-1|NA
TGTGCCACCACGAAAACAACCCCTAAAGATTACAATGAGCAGTTCTTC
CATTKTTPKDYNEQFF
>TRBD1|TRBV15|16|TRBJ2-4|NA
TGTGCCACCAGCAGAGAGAGGGGGCCTGCCAAAAACATTCAGTACTTC
CATSRERGPAKNIQYF